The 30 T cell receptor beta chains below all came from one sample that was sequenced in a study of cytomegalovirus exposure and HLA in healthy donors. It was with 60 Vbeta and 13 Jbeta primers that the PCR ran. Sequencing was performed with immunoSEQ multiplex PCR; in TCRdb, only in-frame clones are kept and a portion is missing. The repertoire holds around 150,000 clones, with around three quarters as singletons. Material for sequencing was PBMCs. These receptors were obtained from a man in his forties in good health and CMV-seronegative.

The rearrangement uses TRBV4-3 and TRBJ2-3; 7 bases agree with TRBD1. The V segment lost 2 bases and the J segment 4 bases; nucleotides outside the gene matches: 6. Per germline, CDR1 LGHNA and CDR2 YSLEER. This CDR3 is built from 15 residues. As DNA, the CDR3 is TGCGCCAGCAGCCAATGGGACAGCCTTCCAGATACGCAGTATTTT. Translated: CASSQWDSLPDTQYF.

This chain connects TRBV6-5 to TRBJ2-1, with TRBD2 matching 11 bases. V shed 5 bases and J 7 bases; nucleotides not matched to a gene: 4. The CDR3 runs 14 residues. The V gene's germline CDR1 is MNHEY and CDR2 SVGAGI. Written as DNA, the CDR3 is TGTGCCAGCAGTATAGCGGGAGGGCCGAATGAGCAGTTCTTC. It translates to CASSIAGGPNEQFF.

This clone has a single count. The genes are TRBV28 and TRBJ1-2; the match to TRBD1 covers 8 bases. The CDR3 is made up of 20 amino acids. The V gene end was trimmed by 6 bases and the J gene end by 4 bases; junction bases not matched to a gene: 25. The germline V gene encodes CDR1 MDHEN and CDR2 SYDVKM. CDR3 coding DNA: TGTGCCAGCAGGAGGGGGAGGGTTTGGGACAGGATTATTCGGGGCTATGGCTACACCTTC. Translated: CASRRGRVWDRIIRGYGYTF.

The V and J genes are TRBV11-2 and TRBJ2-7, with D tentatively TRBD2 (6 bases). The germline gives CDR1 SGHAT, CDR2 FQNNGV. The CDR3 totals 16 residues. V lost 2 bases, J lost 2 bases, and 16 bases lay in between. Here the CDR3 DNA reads TGTGCCAGCAGCTTAATGGCTAGCGTGGGGGCCTACGAGCAGTACTTC. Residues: CASSLMASVGAYEQYF. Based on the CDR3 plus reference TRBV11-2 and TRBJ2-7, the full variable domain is EAGVAQSPRYKIIEKRQSVAFWCNPISGHATLYWYQQILGQGPKLLIQFQNNGVVDDSQLPKDRFSAERLKGVDSTLKIQPAKLEDSAVYLCASSLMASVGAYEQYFGPGTRLTVT.

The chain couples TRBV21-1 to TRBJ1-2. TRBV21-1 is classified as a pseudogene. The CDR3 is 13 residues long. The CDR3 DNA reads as TGTGCCAGCAGCAAAGCGAGGTCCTATGGCTACACCTTC. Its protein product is CASSKARSYGYTF.

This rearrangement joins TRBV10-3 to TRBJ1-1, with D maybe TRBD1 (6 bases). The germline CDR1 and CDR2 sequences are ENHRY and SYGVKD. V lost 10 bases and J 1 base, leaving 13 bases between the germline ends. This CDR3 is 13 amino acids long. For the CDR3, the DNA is TGTGCCAGCGGGGGGCGGGCGAACACTGAAGCTTTCTTT. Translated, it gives CASGGRANTEAFF.

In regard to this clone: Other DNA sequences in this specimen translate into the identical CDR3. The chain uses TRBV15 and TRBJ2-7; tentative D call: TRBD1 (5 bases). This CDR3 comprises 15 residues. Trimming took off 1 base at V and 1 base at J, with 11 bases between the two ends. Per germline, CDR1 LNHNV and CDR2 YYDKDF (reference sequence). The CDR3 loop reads CATSRVSDSSYEQYF. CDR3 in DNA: TGTGCCACCAGCAGAGTGTCAGACAGTTCCTACGAGCAGTACTTC.

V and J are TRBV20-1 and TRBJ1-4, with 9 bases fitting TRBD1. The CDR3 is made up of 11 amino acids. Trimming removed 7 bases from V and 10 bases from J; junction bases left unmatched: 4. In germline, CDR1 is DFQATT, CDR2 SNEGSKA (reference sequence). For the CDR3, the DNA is TGCAGTGTCCCGGACAGGGGAAAACTGTTTTTT. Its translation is CSVPDRGKLFF.

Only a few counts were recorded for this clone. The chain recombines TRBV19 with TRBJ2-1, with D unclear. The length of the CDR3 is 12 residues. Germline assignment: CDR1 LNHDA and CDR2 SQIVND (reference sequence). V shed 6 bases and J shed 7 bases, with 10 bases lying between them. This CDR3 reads CASSPYGNEQFF. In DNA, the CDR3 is TGTGCCAGTAGCCCCTATGGTAATGAGCAGTTCTTC.

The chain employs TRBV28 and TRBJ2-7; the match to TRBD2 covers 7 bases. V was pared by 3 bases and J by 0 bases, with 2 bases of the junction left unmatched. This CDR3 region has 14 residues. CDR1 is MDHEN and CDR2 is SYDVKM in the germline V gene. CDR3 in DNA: TGTGCCAGCAGTTTGGGGGGGAGCTCCTACGAGCAGTACTTC. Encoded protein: CASSLGGSSYEQYF.

The CDR3 DNA follows: TGTGCCAGCAGCTGGGACAGGTGGGGGGATACGCAGTATTTT. The encoded protein is CASSWDRWGDTQYF. The V and J genes are TRBV5-4 and TRBJ2-3; the match to TRBD1 covers 8 bases. The CDR3 runs 14 residues. From germline, CDR1 is SGHNT and CDR2 YYREEE (reference sequence). The J segment lost 6 bases and the V segment lost 3 bases, leaving 6 bases of the junction unmatched.

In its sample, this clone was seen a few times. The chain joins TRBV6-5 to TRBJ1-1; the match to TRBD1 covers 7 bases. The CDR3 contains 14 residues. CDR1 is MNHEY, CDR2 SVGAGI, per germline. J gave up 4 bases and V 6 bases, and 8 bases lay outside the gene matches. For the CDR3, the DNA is TGTGCCAGCAGCCTGTCAGGGGGAGGCACTGAAGCTTTCTTT. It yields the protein CASSLSGGGTEAFF.

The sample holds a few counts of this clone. The CDR3 region has the DNA TGTGCCACCACAGGTGTTGTAGGTCAGCCCCAGCATTTT. Residues: CATTGVVGQPQHF. The chain combines TRBV10-3 with TRBJ1-5, with D tentatively TRBD1 (5 bases). V lost 10 bases and J lost 6, with 16 bases in between. This CDR3 is built from 13 residues. Looked up from germline, CDR1 is ENHRY and CDR2 is SYGVKD.

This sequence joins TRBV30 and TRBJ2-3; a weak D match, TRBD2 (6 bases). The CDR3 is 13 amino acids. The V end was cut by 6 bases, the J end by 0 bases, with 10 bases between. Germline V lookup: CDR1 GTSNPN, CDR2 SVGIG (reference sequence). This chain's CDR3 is CACMAGSTDTQYF. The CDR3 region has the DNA TGTGCCTGTATGGCGGGAAGCACAGATACGCAGTATTTT.

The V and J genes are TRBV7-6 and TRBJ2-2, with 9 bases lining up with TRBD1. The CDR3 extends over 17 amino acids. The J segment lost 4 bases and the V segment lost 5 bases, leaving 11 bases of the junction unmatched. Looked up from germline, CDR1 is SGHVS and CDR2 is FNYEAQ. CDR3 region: CASSNRDRVRGTGELFF. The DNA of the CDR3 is TGTGCCAGCAGCAACCGGGACAGGGTCCGGGGCACCGGGGAGCTGTTTTTT.

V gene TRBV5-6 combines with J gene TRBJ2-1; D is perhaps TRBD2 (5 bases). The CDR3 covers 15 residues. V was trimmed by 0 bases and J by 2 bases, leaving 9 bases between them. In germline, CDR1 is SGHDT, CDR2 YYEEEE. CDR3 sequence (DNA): TGTGCCAGCAGCTTGGGCGGGTTAGCCTACAATGAGCAGTTCTTC. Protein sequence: CASSLGGLAYNEQFF.

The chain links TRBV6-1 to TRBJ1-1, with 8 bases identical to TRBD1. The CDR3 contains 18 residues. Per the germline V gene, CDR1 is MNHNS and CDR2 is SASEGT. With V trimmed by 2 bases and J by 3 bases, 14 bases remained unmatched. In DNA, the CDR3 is TGTGCCAGCAGTGAATTTAGAGCAGGGGGCGCGGGGTACACTGAAGCTTTCTTT. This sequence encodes CASSEFRAGGAGYTEAFF.

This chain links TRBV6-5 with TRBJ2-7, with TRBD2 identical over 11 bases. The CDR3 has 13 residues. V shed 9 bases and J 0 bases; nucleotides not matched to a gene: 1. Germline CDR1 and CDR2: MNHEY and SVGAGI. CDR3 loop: CASTSGSSYEQYF. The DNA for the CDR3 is TGTGCCAGTACTAGCGGGAGCTCCTACGAGCAGTACTTC.

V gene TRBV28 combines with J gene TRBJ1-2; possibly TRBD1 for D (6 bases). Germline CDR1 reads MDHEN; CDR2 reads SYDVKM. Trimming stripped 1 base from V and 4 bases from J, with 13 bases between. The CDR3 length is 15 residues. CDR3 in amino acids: CASSLSTTGSYGYTF. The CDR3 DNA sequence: TGTGCCAGCAGTTTATCCACCACAGGGTCCTATGGCTACACCTTC.

CDR3 residues: CASSPGQQETQYF. The CDR3 DNA reads as TGTGCCAGCAGCCCTGGACAGCAAGAGACCCAGTACTTC. The V and J genes are TRBV7-7 and TRBJ2-5, with D perhaps TRBD1 (6 bases). Germline V gene sequence: CDR1 SSHAT, CDR2 FNYEAQ (reference sequence). The CDR3 contains 13 residues. The V and J ends lost 5 bases and 2 bases respectively, with 9 bases between them.

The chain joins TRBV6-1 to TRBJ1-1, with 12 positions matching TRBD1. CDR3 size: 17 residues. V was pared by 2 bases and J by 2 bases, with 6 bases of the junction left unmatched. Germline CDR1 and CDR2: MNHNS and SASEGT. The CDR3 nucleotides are TGTGCCAGCAGTGAATCCCCGGGACAGGGGGCCAACACTGAAGCTTTCTTT. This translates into CASSESPGQGANTEAFF.

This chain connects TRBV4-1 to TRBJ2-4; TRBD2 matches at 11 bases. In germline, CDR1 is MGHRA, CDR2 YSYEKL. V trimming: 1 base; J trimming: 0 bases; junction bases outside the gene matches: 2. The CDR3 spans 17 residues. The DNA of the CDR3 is TGCGCCAGCAGCCAAGTGGGACTAGCGGAAGCCAAAAACATTCAGTACTTC. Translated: CASSQVGLAEAKNIQYF.

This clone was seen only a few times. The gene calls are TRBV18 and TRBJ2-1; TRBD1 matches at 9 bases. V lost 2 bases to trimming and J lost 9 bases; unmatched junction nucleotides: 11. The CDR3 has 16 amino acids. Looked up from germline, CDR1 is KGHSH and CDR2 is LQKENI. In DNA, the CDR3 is TGTGCCAGCTCACCAAAGGACAGGGGCTCGGTGGGTGAGCAGTTCTTC. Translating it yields CASSPKDRGSVGEQFF.

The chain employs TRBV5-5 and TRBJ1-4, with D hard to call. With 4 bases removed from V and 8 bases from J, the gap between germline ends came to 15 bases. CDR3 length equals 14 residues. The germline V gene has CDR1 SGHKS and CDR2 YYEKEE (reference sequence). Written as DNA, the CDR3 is TGTGCCAGCAGCCCCGCGCCTCGTGAAGAAAAACTGTTTTTT. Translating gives CASSPAPREEKLFF.

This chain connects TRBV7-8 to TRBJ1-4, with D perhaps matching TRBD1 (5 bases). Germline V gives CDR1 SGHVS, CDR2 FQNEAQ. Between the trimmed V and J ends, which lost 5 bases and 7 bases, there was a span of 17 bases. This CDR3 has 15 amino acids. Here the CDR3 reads CASSTQGGWGEKLFF. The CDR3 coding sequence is TGTGCCAGCAGCACGCAGGGAGGCTGGGGTGAAAAACTGTTTTTT.

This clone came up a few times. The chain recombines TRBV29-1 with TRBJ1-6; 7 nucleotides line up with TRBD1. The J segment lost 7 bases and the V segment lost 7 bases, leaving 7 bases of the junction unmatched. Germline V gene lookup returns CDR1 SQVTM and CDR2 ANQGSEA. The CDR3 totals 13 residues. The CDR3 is CSAETGPNSPLHF. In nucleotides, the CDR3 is TGCAGCGCCGAGACAGGGCCAAATTCACCCCTCCACTTT.

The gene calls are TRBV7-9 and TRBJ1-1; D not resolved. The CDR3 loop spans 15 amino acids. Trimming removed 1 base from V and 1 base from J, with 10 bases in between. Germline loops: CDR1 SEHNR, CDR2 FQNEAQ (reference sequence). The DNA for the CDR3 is TGTGCCAGCAGCTTAGGGTACAGACCGAACACTGAAGCTTTCTTT. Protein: CASSLGYRPNTEAFF.

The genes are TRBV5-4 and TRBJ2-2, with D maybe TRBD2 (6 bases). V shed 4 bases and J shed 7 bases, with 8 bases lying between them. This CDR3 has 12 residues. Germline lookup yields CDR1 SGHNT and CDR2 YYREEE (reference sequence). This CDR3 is CASSGGFGELFF. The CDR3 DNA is TGTGCCAGCAGCGGAGGGTTCGGGGAGCTGTTTTTT.

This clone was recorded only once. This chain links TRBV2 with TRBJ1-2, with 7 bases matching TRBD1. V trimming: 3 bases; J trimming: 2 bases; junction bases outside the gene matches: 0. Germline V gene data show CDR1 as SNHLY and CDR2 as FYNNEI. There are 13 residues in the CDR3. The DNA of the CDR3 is TGTGCCAGCAGTGACAGGGGGAACTATGGCTACACCTTC. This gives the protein CASSDRGNYGYTF. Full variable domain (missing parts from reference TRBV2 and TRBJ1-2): EPEVTQTPSHQVTQMGQEVILRCVPISNHLYFYWYRQILGQKVEFLVSFYNNEISEKSEIFDDQFSVERPDGSNFTLKIRSTKLEDSAMYFCASSDRGNYGYTFGSGTRLTVV.

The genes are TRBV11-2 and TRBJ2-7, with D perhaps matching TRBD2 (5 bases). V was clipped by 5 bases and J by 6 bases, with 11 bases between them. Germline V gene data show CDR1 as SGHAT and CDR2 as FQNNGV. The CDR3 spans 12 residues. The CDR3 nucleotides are TGTGCCAGCAGCCAAGCGGTGCTCGAGCAGTACTTC. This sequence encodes CASSQAVLEQYF.